A single sample gave rise to the 13 T cell receptor beta chains below, sequenced in a study of STAT5B mutations in CD4+ large granular lymphocyte leukemia (dated by TCRdb to between 2021 and 2024). Library construction relied on the immunoSEQ multiplex PCR assay. TCRdb holds this immuneACCESS table with in-frame rearrangements only. Some clones are missing; in checked studies, unresolved V genes explain under half, and the rest has no known cause. Recorded for this sample are almost 30,000 clones; under 85% of them occurred a single time. The top ten hold 6.2% of the sample. The sample was CD4+ T cells from blood buffy coats. These receptors were collected from a human donor in good health.

The rearrangement uses TRBV25-1 and TRBJ1-2; 9 bases are shared with TRBD1. From germline, CDR1 is MGHDK and CDR2 SYGVNS. The J segment lost 8 bases and the V segment lost 5 bases, leaving 6 bases of the junction unmatched. CDR3 length: 13 residues. CDR3 in DNA: TGTGCCAGCAGTAAACAGGGGGCTAGGGGCTACACCTTC. This codes for CASSKQGARGYTF.

The chain recombines TRBV7-2 with TRBJ1-3; 7 bases agree with TRBD1. V shed 0 bases and J 8 bases; nucleotides not matched to a gene: 4. The CDR3 length is 14 residues. Germline values: CDR1 SGHTA, CDR2 FQGNSA. CDR3 in DNA: TGTGCCAGCAGCTTAGCAGGGGGCGGCTACACCATATATTTT. Translated, it gives CASSLAGGGYTIYF.

The chain combines TRBV5-1 with TRBJ2-7; 11 bases fit TRBD1. J lost 3 bases, V lost 3 bases, and 2 bases had no gene match. The germline V gene has CDR1 SGHRS and CDR2 YFSETQ. This CDR3 comprises 14 residues. The CDR3: CASSWTGGFYEQYV. CDR3 nucleotides: TGCGCCAGCAGCTGGACAGGGGGCTTCTACGAGCAGTACGTC.

The rearrangement links TRBV5-6 to TRBJ1-5; 8 nucleotides match TRBD1. The junction had 8 bases not matched to a gene; V was cut back by 3 bases and J by 6 bases. CDR1 is SGHDT and CDR2 is YYEEEE in the germline V gene. The length of the CDR3 is 15 residues. CDR3 region: CASSSLDRASQPQHF. Written as DNA, the CDR3 is TGTGCCAGCAGCTCCTTGGACAGGGCGAGTCAGCCCCAGCATTTT.

The rearrangement links TRBV5-1 to TRBJ1-6; 9 nucleotides match TRBD1. V trimming: 1 base; J trimming: 7 bases; junction bases outside the gene matches: 6. CDR1 and CDR2 (germline): SGHRS, YFSETQ. The CDR3 has 16 amino acids. CDR3 nucleotide sequence: TGCGCCAGCAGCTTGTTCGCGGGGACAGGGAATTCACCCCTCCACTTT. Protein: CASSLFAGTGNSPLHF.

The chain combines TRBV7-2 with TRBJ2-7; D is ambiguous. Trimming stripped 3 bases from V and 1 base from J, with 7 bases between. Germline lookup yields CDR1 SGHTA and CDR2 FQGNSA. CDR3 length: 13 residues. CDR3 sequence (DNA): TGTGCCAGCAGCTTCGGATTTTCCTACGAGCAGTACGTC. This codes for CASSFGFSYEQYV.

The rearrangement links TRBV19 to TRBJ2-3; D uncertain. The V end lost 5 bases, the J end lost 2 bases, and 14 bases lay between the germline ends. Germline V gives CDR1 LNHDA, CDR2 SQIVND (reference sequence). The CDR3 has 15 amino acids. CDR3 nucleotides: TGTGCCAGTAGTTCTCCTGGGCGGACCACAGATACGCAGTATTTT. This codes for CASSSPGRTTDTQYF.

V gene TRBV29-1 combines with J gene TRBJ1-2; 7 bases line up with TRBD1. With 7 bases clipped from V and 7 bases from J, the junction kept 6 bases outside the gene matches. The CDR3 spans 11 residues. Germline lookup yields CDR1 SQVTM and CDR2 ANQGSEA. This CDR3 is CSGGTALGYTF. CDR3 nucleotide sequence: TGCAGCGGTGGGACAGCCCTTGGCTACACCTTC.

A few counts support this clone. V and J are TRBV7-9 and TRBJ2-5, with D uncertain. CDR3 length: 14 amino acids. CDR1 is SEHNR and CDR2 is FQNEAQ in the germline V gene (reference sequence). Trimming took off 4 bases at V and 1 base at J, with 10 bases between the two ends. Here the CDR3 reads CASSWNGFQETQYF. DNA of the CDR3: TGTGCCAGCAGCTGGAACGGGTTCCAAGAGACCCAGTACTTC. Variable domain in full (rest from reference TRBV7-9 and TRBJ2-5): DTGVSQNPRHKITKRGQNVTFRCDPISEHNRLYWYRQTLGQGPEFLTYFQNEAQLEKSRLLSDRFSAERPKGSFSTLEIQRTEQGDSAMYLCASSWNGFQETQYFGPGTRLLVL.

The rearrangement joins TRBV6-5 to TRBJ1-4; 8 bases map to TRBD1. Germline values: CDR1 MNHEY, CDR2 SVGAGI. The CDR3 contains 14 residues. J was trimmed by 8 bases and V by 6 bases; bases with no gene match: 8. CDR3 region: CASSGQGAGEKLFF. CDR3 in DNA: TGTGCCAGCAGCGGTCAGGGGGCTGGGGAAAAACTGTTTTTT.

The chain has TRBV7-8 and TRBJ2-1; TRBD1 agrees at 10 bases. The V segment lost 5 bases and the J segment 2 bases; nucleotides outside the gene matches: 18. Germline CDR1 and CDR2: SGHVS and FQNEAQ. The CDR3 sequence is 20 residues long. CDR3 nucleotide sequence: TGTGCCAGCAGCCCCCGCCGCCCGGGACAGGGGTCCTCCGCCTACAATGAGCAGTTCTTC. Its translation is CASSPRRPGQGSSAYNEQFF.

This rearrangement joins TRBV5-1 to TRBJ2-1; TRBD2 agrees at 9 bases. Germline V gene data show CDR1 as SGHRS and CDR2 as YFSETQ. Unmatched junction bases numbered 6, after V lost 7 bases and J lost 1 base. The CDR3 extends over 15 amino acids. CDR3 DNA: TGCGCCAGCCAGGTAGCGGGGGCGTCCTACAATGAGCAGTTCTTC. It is translated as CASQVAGASYNEQFF.

The gene calls are TRBV7-2 and TRBJ2-2, with 8 bases that match TRBD2. The CDR3 has 16 amino acids. Per germline, CDR1 SGHTA and CDR2 FQGNSA. V lost 5 bases and J lost 1; bases outside the gene matches: 6. CDR3 DNA sequence: TGTGCCAGCAGCCTCGGACTAGCTAAGAACACCGGGGAGCTGTTTTTT. This encodes CASSLGLAKNTGELFF.